This T cell receptor beta chain was identified during a study of spatial heterogeneity in lung cancer (dated by TCRdb to about 2019). Regarding the study in general: The donors were 72 patients from the lung TRACERx cohort who had early-stage, untreated non-small cell lung cancer. In the raw uncorrected reads, each unique combination of TCR and UMI appeared more than ten times on average. The study linked features of the TCR repertoire to counts of nonsynonymous mutations, which were determined by whole-exome sequencing of tumor tissue. Follow-up PBMC samples were sequenced whenever available, with the median time to follow-up being two to three years after resection. More beta-chain than alpha-chain transcripts were consistently detected, likely reflecting higher beta-chain transcript abundance. At surgery, both alpha and beta chains were TCR-sequenced in 220 tumor regions, 64 matched nontumor lung samples and a few dozen PBMC samples. The study quantitatively compared TCR alpha and beta repertoires across multiple tumor regions, matched nontumor lung and blood in non-small cell lung cancer. Study-wide conclusions, independent of this receptor: Only around 15 patients were included in the comparisons of baseline and follow-up blood repertoires. Ubiquitous expanded tumor TCRs were detected in blood more often at tumor resection than at routine follow-up. Confirming at a functional level the hypothesis that regional TCRs recognize regional mutations was considered to require additional single-cell paired TCR alpha and beta sequencing.

The receptor library was made with 5' RACE. The reads were generated on a NextSeq 500. In the TCR library protocol, a unique molecular identifier was attached to each TCR cDNA molecule so that PCR and sequencing errors could be corrected. The authors' pipeline ran thus. TCR identification, UMI-based error correction and CDR3 extraction were performed with Decombinator tools. TCRs above a frequency of 2 per 1,000, corresponding to the top 1% of the tumor frequency distribution, were defined as expanded. Renyi diversity was calculated using the R vegan package after each repertoire was subsampled 100 times to 5,000 TCRs. CDR3 similarity networks were built from amino acid triplet string-kernel similarity, with CDR3s being connected when pairwise similarity was above 0.82. Using fastp at Q25 and MiXCR, TCRdb reprocessed the public reads and kept productive beta chains. Records with the same CDR3 protein are collapsed into one entry carrying the most frequent genes and DNA. These V and J calls derive from TCRdb rather than the authors' analysis. Here the sample has about 100,000 distinct CDR3 sequences; 15% to 20% occur a single time. The ten largest clones add up to less than 25% of the sample.

The CDR3 starts with the cysteine, ends with the phenylalanine, and has 14 residues. The sequence is cut down to CDR3 DNA, 42 bases in frame from base 1. From the germline V gene (reference sequence), CDR1 is SSHAT and CDR2 is FNYEAQ. This clonotype was found a few times. No antigen is known for it. The junction departs from the called germline gene at one end, perhaps through a read error. Explained via the paper, the time point label denotes: blood at routine non-recurrence follow-up after resection. Without any cell sorting, TCR sequencing was performed on whole RNA extracted either from tumor and nontumor lung tissue or from cryopreserved PBMC samples. Only patients with enough RNA available from two or more tumor regions were chosen for TCR sequencing.

The receptor was isolated from a male donor with early-stage non-small cell lung cancer. Recombination linked TRBV7-7 to TRBJ1-3, with a tentative D gene TRBD1 over 6 matching bases. The sample here was PBMCs, taken at follow-up. This receptor carries the CDR3 CVSSPSGAGNTIYF. Here is the DNA: TGTGTCAGCAGCCCATCAGGGGCTGGAAACACCATATATTTT.